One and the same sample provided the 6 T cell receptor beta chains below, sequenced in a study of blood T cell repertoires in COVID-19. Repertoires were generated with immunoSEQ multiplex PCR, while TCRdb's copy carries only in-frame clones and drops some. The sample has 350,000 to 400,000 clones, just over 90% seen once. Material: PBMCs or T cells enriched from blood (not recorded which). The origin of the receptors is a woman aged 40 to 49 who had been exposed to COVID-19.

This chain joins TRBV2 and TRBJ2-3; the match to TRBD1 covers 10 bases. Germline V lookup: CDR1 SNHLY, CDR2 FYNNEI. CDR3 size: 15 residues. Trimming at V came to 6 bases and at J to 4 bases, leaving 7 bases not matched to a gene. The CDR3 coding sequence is TGTGCCAGCAGCGAGACAGGGGGCCGCGCAGATACGCAGTATTTT. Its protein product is CASSETGGRADTQYF.

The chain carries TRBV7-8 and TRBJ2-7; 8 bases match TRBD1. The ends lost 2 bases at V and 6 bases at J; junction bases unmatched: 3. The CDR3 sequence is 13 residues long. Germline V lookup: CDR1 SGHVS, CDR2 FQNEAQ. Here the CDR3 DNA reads TGTGCCAGCAGCTTAAGACAGGGGCTCGAGCAGTACTTC. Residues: CASSLRQGLEQYF.

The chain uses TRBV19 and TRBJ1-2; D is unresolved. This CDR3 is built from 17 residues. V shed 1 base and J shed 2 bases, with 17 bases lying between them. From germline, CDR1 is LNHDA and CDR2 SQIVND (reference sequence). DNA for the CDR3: TGTGCCAGTAGTATAGGAGTTGAGGGCAGAAGAAACTATGGCTACACCTTC. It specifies CASSIGVEGRRNYGYTF.

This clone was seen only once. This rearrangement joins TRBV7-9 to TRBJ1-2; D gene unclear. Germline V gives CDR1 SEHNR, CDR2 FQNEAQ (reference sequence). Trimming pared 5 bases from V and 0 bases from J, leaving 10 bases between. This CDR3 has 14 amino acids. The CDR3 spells CASSPQAANYGYTF. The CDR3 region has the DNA TGTGCCAGCAGCCCCCAAGCCGCTAACTATGGCTACACCTTC.

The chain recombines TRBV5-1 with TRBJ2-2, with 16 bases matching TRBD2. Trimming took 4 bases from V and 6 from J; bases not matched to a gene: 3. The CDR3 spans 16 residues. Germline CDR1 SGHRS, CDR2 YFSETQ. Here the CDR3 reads CASSTGLAGGPGELFF. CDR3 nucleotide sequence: TGCGCCAGCAGCACGGGACTAGCGGGAGGGCCCGGGGAGCTGTTTTTT.

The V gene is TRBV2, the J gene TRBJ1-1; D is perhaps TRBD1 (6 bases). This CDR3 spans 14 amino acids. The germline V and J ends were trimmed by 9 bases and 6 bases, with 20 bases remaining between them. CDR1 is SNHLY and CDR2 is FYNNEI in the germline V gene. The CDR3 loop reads CASQIPGQKAEAFF. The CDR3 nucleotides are TGTGCCAGTCAAATCCCGGGACAAAAGGCTGAAGCTTTCTTT.